One and the same sample provided the 8 T cell receptor beta chains below, sequenced in a study of T cell changes during pregnancy in multiple sclerosis. Here immunoSEQ multiplex PCR was the method, and the copy in TCRdb shows in-frame clones only, minus some. Of 50,000 or so clones listed, 85% to 95% are singletons. The source material was CD4+ T cells from peripheral blood mononuclear cells, sampled in the third trimester of pregnancy. The source of these receptors is a female donor with multiple sclerosis, enrolled in a pregnancy study.

The V and J genes are TRBV28 and TRBJ2-2; the match to TRBD2 covers 9 bases. V lost 7 bases, J lost 3 bases, and 9 bases stayed unmatched. The CDR3 is 16 amino acids. CDR1 and CDR2 (germline): MDHEN, SYDVKM. The CDR3 nucleotides read TGTGCCAGCAAACGGGAAGCGGGAGGCTACACCGGGGAGCTGTTTTTT. Translation gives CASKREAGGYTGELFF.

The V gene is TRBV27, the J gene TRBJ2-5; D might be TRBD1 (5 bases). The CDR3 covers 15 residues. Germline V CDR1 and CDR2: MNHEY, SMNVEV (reference sequence). V was cut by 2 bases and J by 0 bases, with 10 bases left in between. The CDR3 DNA reads TGTGCCAGCAGTTTAAAGACAGAGTACCAAGAGACCCAGTACTTC. Translated: CASSLKTEYQETQYF.

The chain joins TRBV6-1 to TRBJ2-6; TRBD1 matches 7 bases. The junction had 6 bases not matched to a gene; V was cut back by 6 bases and J by 4 bases. This CDR3 has 15 residues. Germline V gene lookup returns CDR1 MNHNS and CDR2 SASEGT. CDR3 residues: CASSRTGAGANVLTF. The CDR3 DNA follows: TGTGCCAGCAGCCGTACAGGGGCCGGGGCCAACGTCCTGACTTTC.

The chain has TRBV2 and TRBJ1-4; D is uncertain. Germline loops: CDR1 SNHLY, CDR2 FYNNEI. The CDR3 totals 14 residues. V shed 2 bases and J shed 7 bases, with 11 bases lying between them. The CDR3 loop reads CASSERGRVEKLFF. The DNA of the CDR3 is TGTGCCAGCAGTGAACGAGGGAGGGTTGAAAAACTGTTTTTT.

V and J are TRBV29-1 and TRBJ2-2, with D hard to call. This CDR3 has 12 residues. Germline assignment: CDR1 SQVTM and CDR2 ANQGSEA. V was clipped by 7 bases and J by 1 base, with 7 bases between them. Here the CDR3 DNA reads TGCAGCGCACCAGAGAACACCGGGGAGCTGTTTTTT. It specifies CSAPENTGELFF.

The gene calls are TRBV9 and TRBJ2-1; TRBD2 agrees at 12 bases. The ends lost 0 bases at V and 9 bases at J; junction bases unmatched: 13. This CDR3 region has 18 residues. CDR1 is SGDLS and CDR2 is YYNGEE in the germline V gene. The CDR3 DNA reads TGTGCCAGCAGCGTAGTGCCCCGGGGGCTAGCGGGAGGGGGTGAGCAGTTCTTC. Amino acid sequence: CASSVVPRGLAGGGEQFF.

This clone was detected a few times. The V and J genes are TRBV19 and TRBJ2-2; a possible D gene is TRBD1 (6 bases). This CDR3 region has 13 residues. V gave up 4 bases and J gave up 10 bases, with 13 bases separating them. Germline-derived CDR1 and CDR2 are LNHDA and SQIVND (reference sequence). This CDR3 reads CASSTAGEAELFF. CDR3 nucleotide sequence: TGTGCCAGTAGTACCGCAGGGGAAGCGGAGCTGTTTTTT.

V usage is TRBV7-3 and J usage is TRBJ1-1; weak D call: TRBD1 (5 bases). V was clipped by 5 bases and J by 0 bases, with 13 bases between them. CDR1 is SGHTA and CDR2 is FQGTGA in the germline V gene. CDR3 size: 15 residues. CDR3 protein: CASSLSGNLNTEAFF. The CDR3 DNA follows: TGTGCCAGCAGCCTATCAGGGAACCTGAACACTGAAGCTTTCTTT.